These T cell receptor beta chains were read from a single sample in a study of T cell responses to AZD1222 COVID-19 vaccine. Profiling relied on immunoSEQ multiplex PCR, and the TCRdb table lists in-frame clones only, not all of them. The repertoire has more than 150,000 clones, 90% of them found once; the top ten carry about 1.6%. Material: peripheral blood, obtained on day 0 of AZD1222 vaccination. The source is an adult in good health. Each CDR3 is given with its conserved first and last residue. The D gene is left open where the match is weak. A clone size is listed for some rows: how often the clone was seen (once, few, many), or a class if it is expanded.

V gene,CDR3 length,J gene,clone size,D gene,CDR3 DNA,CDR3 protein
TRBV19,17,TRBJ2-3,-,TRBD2,TGTGCCAGTAGTATCCCCCCACTGAGCGGGGGGACAGATACGCAGTATTTT,CASSIPPLSGGTDTQYF
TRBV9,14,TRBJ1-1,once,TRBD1,TGTGCCAGCAGCGTAACAGGGGCGGACACTGAAGCTTTCTTT,CASSVTGADTEAFF
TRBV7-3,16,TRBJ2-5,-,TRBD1,TGTGCCAGCAGCAGCTCCGGGACAGGCTTCCGGGAGACCCAGTACTTC,CASSSSGTGFRETQYF
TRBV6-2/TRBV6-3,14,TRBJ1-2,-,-,TGTGCCAGCAGTTTCACCCTCGAGTACTATGGCTACACCTTC,CASSFTLEYYGYTF
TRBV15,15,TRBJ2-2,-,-,TGTGCCACCAGCAGAGTCAGGGCGGAGGCCGGGGAGCTGTTTTTT,CATSRVRAEAGELFF
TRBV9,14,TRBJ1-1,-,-,TGTGCCAGCAGCGTAGCTCTCTGGGGTGGTGAAGCTTTCTTT,CASSVALWGGEAFF
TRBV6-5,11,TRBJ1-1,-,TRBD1,TGTGCCGCAAGCCGACAGGGGGCGGCTTTCTTT,CAASRQGAAFF
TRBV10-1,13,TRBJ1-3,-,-,TGCGCCAGCAGTGACAGGGAAGGAAACACCATATATTTT,CASSDREGNTIYF
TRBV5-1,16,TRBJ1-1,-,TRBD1,TGCGCCAGCAGCCGTTCAGGGGGCGAGTCTAACACTGAAGCTTTCTTT,CASSRSGGESNTEAFF
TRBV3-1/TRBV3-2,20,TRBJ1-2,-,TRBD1,TGTGCCAGCAGCCAAGTCCCCCCGGGACAGGGTATAGATCACGGGGATGGCTACACCTTC,CASSQVPPGQGIDHGDGYTF
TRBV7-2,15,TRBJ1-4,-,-,TGTGCCAGCAGCTTAGAGCTGGGTTCTAATGAAAAACTGTTTTTT,CASSLELGSNEKLFF
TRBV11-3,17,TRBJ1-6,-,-,TGTGCCAGCAGCTTACTCAAACCGCCCTCAGGTAATTCACCCCTCCACTTT,CASSLLKPPSGNSPLHF
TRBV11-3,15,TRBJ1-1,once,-,TGTGCCAGCAGCCGCCTACAGGCCGGGAACACTGAAGCTTTCTTT,CASSRLQAGNTEAFF
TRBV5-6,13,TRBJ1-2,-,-,TGTGCCAGCAGCTTGAGAGGTCGCTATGGCTACACCTTC,CASSLRGRYGYTF
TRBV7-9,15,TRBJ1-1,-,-,TGTGCCAGCAGCCCAATAACAGCAGCCAACACTGAAGCTTTCTTT,CASSPITAANTEAFF
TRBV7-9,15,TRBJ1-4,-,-,TGTGCCAGCAGGGGCTGGGAGGGGAATAATGAAAAACTGTTTTTT,CASRGWEGNNEKLFF
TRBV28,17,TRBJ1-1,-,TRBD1,TGTGCCAGCAGGCTACCGGGACAGGGGAATCGGAACACTGAAGCTTTCTTT,CASRLPGQGNRNTEAFF
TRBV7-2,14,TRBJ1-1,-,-,TGTGCCAGCAGCTTAGGGGGCCCGAACACTGAAGCTTTCTTT,CASSLGGPNTEAFF
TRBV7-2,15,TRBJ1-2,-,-,TGTGCCAGCAGCCCGGGCCTCATTGCTGGGTATGGCTACACCTTC,CASSPGLIAGYGYTF
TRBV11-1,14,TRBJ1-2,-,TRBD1,TGTGCCAGCAGCTCAGAAACGACAGGGTATGGCTACACCTTC,CASSSETTGYGYTF
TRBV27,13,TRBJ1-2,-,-,TGTGCCAGCAGTTTATCCGAGGGTGGAGGCTACACCTTC,CASSLSEGGGYTF
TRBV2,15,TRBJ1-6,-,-,TGTGCCAGCATCCACCAGACCTCCTATAATTCACCCCTCCACTTT,CASIHQTSYNSPLHF
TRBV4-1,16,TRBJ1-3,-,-,TGCGCCAGCAGCCTTTACAGCGTCAGCTCTGGAAACACCATATATTTT,CASSLYSVSSGNTIYF
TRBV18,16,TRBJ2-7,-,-,TGTGCCAGCTCACCACTTTCACGGCTTTCTCACTACGAGCAGTACTTC,CASSPLSRLSHYEQYF
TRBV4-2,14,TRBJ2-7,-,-,TGTGCCAGCAGCCAAGATCAGGACCTACGGGAGCAGTACTTC,CASSQDQDLREQYF
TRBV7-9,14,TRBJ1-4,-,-,TGTGCCAGCAGCTTAGTTCGCGGGAATGAAAAACTGTTTTTT,CASSLVRGNEKLFF
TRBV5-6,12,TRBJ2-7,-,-,TGTGCCAGCAGCTTGGAGTGGTCCGAGCAGTACTTC,CASSLEWSEQYF
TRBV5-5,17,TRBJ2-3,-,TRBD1,TGTGCCAGCAGCTTGCCGTCCGGGACAGGGGGGAGAGATACGCAGTATTTT,CASSLPSGTGGRDTQYF
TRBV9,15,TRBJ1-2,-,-,TGTGCCAGCAGCCCCGGCGACAGGTCCCGCTATGGCTACACCTTC,CASSPGDRSRYGYTF
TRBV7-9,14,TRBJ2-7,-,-,TGTGCCAGCAGCTTGTCCGCCGGATCCTACGAGCAGTACTTC,CASSLSAGSYEQYF
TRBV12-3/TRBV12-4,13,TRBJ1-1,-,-,TGTGCCACTAATATAGGGGGTATCCCTGAAGCTTTCTTT,CATNIGGIPEAFF
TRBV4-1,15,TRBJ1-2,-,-,TGCGCCAGCAGCCAAGGCCAAGGACCCCTCTATGGCTACACCTTC,CASSQGQGPLYGYTF
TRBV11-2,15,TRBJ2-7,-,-,TGTGCCAGCAGCTCCGGTTGGGGGGGCCCGTACGAGCAGTACTTC,CASSSGWGGPYEQYF
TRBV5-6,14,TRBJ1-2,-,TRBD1,TGTGCCAGCAGCGCCGGGACAGGGGGCTTTGGCTACACCTTC,CASSAGTGGFGYTF
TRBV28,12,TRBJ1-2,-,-,TGTGCCAGCAGTTTAGGCCGTGGGGGCTACACCTTC,CASSLGRGGYTF
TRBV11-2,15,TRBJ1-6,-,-,TGTGCCAGCAGCCCCTTGGGAAACGATAATTCACCCCTCCACTTT,CASSPLGNDNSPLHF
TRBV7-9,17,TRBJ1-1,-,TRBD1,TGTGCCAGCAGCTTAGGGCAGGGGGCGCGGTTGGACACTGAAGCTTTCTTT,CASSLGQGARLDTEAFF
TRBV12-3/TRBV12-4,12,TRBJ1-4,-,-,TGTGCCAGCAGTACCACAACGTTAGAACTGTTTTTT,CASSTTTLELFF
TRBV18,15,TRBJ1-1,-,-,TGTGCCAGCTCACCAGCTTCCCAGATGAACACTGAAGCTTTCTTT,CASSPASQMNTEAFF
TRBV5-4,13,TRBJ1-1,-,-,TGTGCCAGCAGCTTGGTAGGGGTTACTGAAGCTTTCTTT,CASSLVGVTEAFF
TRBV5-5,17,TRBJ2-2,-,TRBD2,TGTGCCAGCAGCTTGTCCTTTGGGGGGGAGGAAACCGGGGAGCTGTTTTTT,CASSLSFGGEETGELFF
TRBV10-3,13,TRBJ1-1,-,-,TGTGCCATCAGTGAAGCCGGGATCGGTGAAGCTTTCTTT,CAISEAGIGEAFF
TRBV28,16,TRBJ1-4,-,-,TGTGCCAGCAGTACCCCTTGGACAGCCGGGGATGAAAAACTGTTTTTT,CASSTPWTAGDEKLFF
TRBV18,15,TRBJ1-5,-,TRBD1,TGTGCCAGCTCACCATCAGGGGGGAGCAATCAGCCCCAGCATTTT,CASSPSGGSNQPQHF